This TCR beta chain is drawn from a study of cytomegalovirus exposure and HLA in healthy donors. Study-level background: The approximately 120 validation repertoires were produced on the same platform as the approximately 670 repertoires of the first cohort. This was reported in a later analysis.

Worth noting for this clone: The antigen is not known.

This table comes from immunoSEQ multiplex PCR, and its TCRdb copy is limited to in-frame clones, with some not included. Of 80,000 to 100,000 clones listed, less than 90% were seen once; the top ten hold around 6%. Study results and limitations: Rarity characterized most TCR sequences, yet some public TCRs appeared in many donors.

This CDR3 has 16 residues. Germline CDR1 and CDR2: SQVTM and ANQGSEA. V was pared by 0 bases and J by 4 bases, with 18 bases between. The receptor was isolated from a man aged 18 to 30 in good health and CMV-seropositive. The source material was PBMCs. V gene TRBV29-1 combines with J gene TRBJ2-5; D perhaps matches TRBD1 (7 bases). The CDR3 coding sequence is TGCAGCGTTGAAGATCGAATCAGGGGGGTAGGAGAGACCCAGTACTTC. Protein sequence: CSVEDRIRGVGETQYF.